These 7 T cell receptor beta chains were all obtained from the same sample, sequenced in a study of cytotoxic CD8 clonotypes in ibrutinib-treated CLL. Clones were sequenced by immunoSEQ multiplex PCR, and TCRdb holds only the in-frame ones, with some missing. The sample shows hundreds of thousands of clones, 70% of them seen only once. Specimen: PBMCs, collected after 24 months of ibrutinib treatment. These receptors all come from a human donor with chronic lymphocytic leukemia.

The count of this clone is one. The gene calls are TRBV29-1 and TRBJ1-4; no firm D call. Germline V lookup: CDR1 SQVTM, CDR2 ANQGSEA. The CDR3 spans 12 residues. V dropped 4 bases and J dropped 7 bases, with 10 bases sitting between them. CDR3 loop: CSVGWTGEKLFF. CDR3 DNA sequence: TGCAGCGTTGGATGGACTGGTGAAAAACTGTTTTTT.

The chain carries TRBV5-4 and TRBJ2-3; D not certain. The CDR3 length is 10 residues. Trimming removed 7 bases at V and 1 base at J, with 1 base between. Germline CDR1 reads SGHNT; CDR2 reads YYREEE (reference sequence). CDR3 coding DNA: TGTGCCAGCGGCACAGATACGCAGTATTTT. Protein product: CASGTDTQYF. The full variable domain, in which reference TRBV5-4 and TRBJ2-3 provide the parts outside the CDR3, is ETGVTQSPTHLIKTRGQQVTLRCSSQSGHNTVSWYQQALGQGPQFIFQYYREEENGRGNFPPRFSGLQFPNYSSELNVNALELDDSALYLCASGTDTQYFGPGTRLTVL.

A note on this clone: The same CDR3 is also encoded by other DNA sequences in this sample. This chain joins TRBV6-5 and TRBJ2-7; D unclear. Germline CDR1 and CDR2: MNHEY and SVGAGI. CDR3 length: 14 amino acids. Trimming shortened V by 3 bases and J by 0 bases, and 9 bases separated the two germline ends. The chain's CDR3 is CASSYSPGSYEQYF. The CDR3 nucleotides read TGTGCCAGCAGTTATTCCCCGGGCTCCTACGAGCAGTACTTC.

The rearrangement links TRBV27 to TRBJ1-2, with D perhaps TRBD1 (5 bases). The CDR3 covers 14 residues. The V end lost 2 bases, the J end lost 8 bases, and 15 bases lay between the germline ends. Germline assignment: CDR1 MNHEY and CDR2 SMNVEV (reference sequence). Here the CDR3 reads CASSLGGAVGGYTF. The CDR3 region has the DNA TGTGCCAGCAGTTTAGGAGGGGCGGTTGGGGGCTACACCTTC.

CDR3 region: CASSLEVGTVGGKLFF. CDR3 coding DNA: TGTGCCAGCAGTTTAGAGGTTGGGACCGTGGGTGGAAAACTGTTTTTT. The V and J genes are TRBV27 and TRBJ1-4; the D gene is possibly TRBD1 (5 bases). This CDR3 is 16 amino acids long. Germline CDR1 is MNHEY and CDR2 is SMNVEV (reference sequence). The V and J ends lost 2 bases and 10 bases respectively, with 20 bases between them.

The chain has TRBV20-1 and TRBJ2-1, with D tentatively TRBD2 (5 bases). The V end lost 6 bases, the J end lost 10 bases, and 13 bases lay between the germline ends. Germline V gene lookup returns CDR1 DFQATT and CDR2 SNEGSKA (reference sequence). The CDR3 contains 11 residues. Written as DNA, the CDR3 is TGCAGTGCCAAACGGGGTGAGGAGCAGTTCTTC. It encodes CSAKRGEEQFF.

The CDR3 reads CASSPPAGAGELFF. CDR3 DNA: TGTGCCAGCTCACCACCAGCGGGAGCGGGGGAGCTGTTTTTT. The chain employs TRBV18 and TRBJ2-2; 8 nucleotides agree with TRBD2. The CDR3 has 14 amino acids. Germline V CDR1 and CDR2: KGHSH, LQKENI. V trimming: 0 bases; J trimming: 8 bases; junction bases outside the gene matches: 2.